Listed below are T cell receptor beta chains from one sample, sequenced in a study of blood T cell repertoires in COVID-19. Data came from immunoSEQ multiplex PCR; TCRdb stores just in-frame clones and leaves some out. Among about 170,000 clones listed, about 88% were seen once. Sequenced sample: PBMCs or T cells enriched from blood (not recorded which). The source of these receptors is a woman under 30 who had recovered from COVID-19. Both conserved end residues are part of each CDR3. A D gene is named only where the DNA matches it firmly. Rows may omit the clone size; those that give it use once, few, many or a size class.

d_call,clone_size,v_call,j_call,cdr3_length,cdr3_aa,cdr3_nt
TRBD1,.,TRBV6-1,TRBJ1-5,15,CASSEAPGQSSPQHF,TGTGCCAGCAGTGAAGCGCCGGGACAGTCCAGCCCCCAGCATTTT
.,.,TRBV28,TRBJ1-6,15,CASSAGGGRNSPLHF,TGTGCCAGCAGTGCTGGTGGGGGCAGGAATTCACCCCTCCACTTT
TRBD1,.,TRBV29-1,TRBJ1-1,14,CSVELGQGAAEAFF,TGCAGCGTTGAACTGGGACAGGGGGCGGCTGAAGCTTTCTTT
.,.,TRBV7-8,TRBJ2-2,16,CASSLFGGVRTGELFF,TGTGCCAGCAGCTTATTCGGGGGTGTTCGCACCGGGGAGCTGTTTTTT
TRBD2,.,TRBV4-2,TRBJ2-3,17,CASSSGTSGRATDTQYF,TGTGCCAGCAGCTCAGGAACTAGCGGGAGGGCCACAGATACGCAGTATTTT
.,.,TRBV6-5,TRBJ2-2,14,CASKTGMNTGELFF,TGTGCCAGCAAAACAGGGATGAACACCGGGGAGCTGTTTTTT
.,.,TRBV9,TRBJ2-7,14,CASNPTGSGQEQYF,TGTGCCAGCAACCCGACCGGGTCGGGACAAGAGCAGTACTTC
TRBD2,.,TRBV9,TRBJ2-1,19,CASSVAGLAGGSSYNEQFF,TGTGCCAGCAGCGTAGCAGGCCTAGCGGGGGGAAGCTCCTACAATGAGCAGTTCTTC
TRBD2,.,TRBV12-5,TRBJ2-1,16,CASGLVAVAGHNEQFF,TGTGCTAGTGGTTTGGTGGCGGTAGCGGGGCACAATGAGCAGTTCTTC
.,.,TRBV11-2,TRBJ2-2,11,CASSFGGELFF,TGTGCCAGCAGCTTCGGCGGGGAGCTGTTTTTT
TRBD1,.,TRBV27,TRBJ2-1,15,CASSPGQGPYNEQFF,TGTGCCAGCAGCCCGGGACAGGGACCTTACAATGAGCAGTTCTTC
.,.,TRBV9,TRBJ1-2,17,CASSVGLTGSWIDGYTF,TGTGCCAGCAGCGTAGGACTAACAGGGAGCTGGATTGATGGCTACACCTTC
TRBD2,.,TRBV6-5,TRBJ2-1,13,CASRPSGSYEQFF,TGTGCCAGCAGGCCTAGCGGGAGCTATGAGCAGTTCTTC
.,.,TRBV28,TRBJ2-5,12,CASSQYQETQYF,TGTGCCAGCAGCCAGTACCAAGAGACCCAGTACTTC
TRBD2,.,TRBV5-6,TRBJ2-7,15,CASSLTSSGRYEQYF,TGTGCCAGCAGCTTAACGAGTAGCGGGAGGTACGAGCAGTACTTC
.,.,TRBV3-1/TRBV3-2,TRBJ2-2,15,CASSHRQGNTGELFF,TGTGCCAGCAGCCACCGGCAGGGGAACACCGGGGAGCTGTTTTTT
.,.,TRBV13,TRBJ2-1,15,CASSLNGGPYNEQFF,TGTGCCAGCAGCTTAAACGGGGGGCCCTACAATGAGCAGTTCTTC
TRBD2,.,TRBV3-1/TRBV3-2,TRBJ2-5,17,CASSRGLAGAPQETQYF,TGTGCCAGCAGCCGCGGACTAGCGGGAGCTCCCCAAGAGACCCAGTACTTC
.,once,TRBV28,TRBJ1-6,14,CASSLAGYNSPLHF,TGTGCCAGCAGTTTAGCAGGTTATAATTCACCCCTCCACTTT
TRBD1,once,TRBV19,TRBJ2-2,20,CASSIDRWTGGPRNTGELFF,TGTGCCAGTAGTATAGATCGATGGACAGGTGGTCCACGAAACACCGGGGAGCTGTTTTTT
TRBD2,once,TRBV10-2,TRBJ2-2,15,CASYITSVNTGELFF,TGCGCCAGTTACATAACTAGCGTAAACACCGGGGAGCTGTTTTTT
TRBD2,few,TRBV7-6,TRBJ2-5,14,CASTRLAGGETQYF,TGTGCCAGCACCCGACTAGCGGGAGGGGAGACCCAGTACTTC
.,.,TRBV28,TRBJ2-5,16,CASSVGWEGEGETQYF,TGTGCCAGCAGTGTAGGTTGGGAGGGGGAAGGAGAGACCCAGTACTTC
.,.,TRBV28,TRBJ2-7,17,CASSPTQTSPLGDEQYF,TGTGCCAGCAGTCCCACACAAACTAGCCCCCTGGGGGACGAGCAGTACTTC
.,once,TRBV4-1,TRBJ2-5,14,CASSQGGLVETQYF,TGCGCCAGCAGCCAAGGGGGGCTGGTGGAGACCCAGTACTTC
.,few,TRBV2,TRBJ1-5,11,CASRLNQPQHF,TGTGCCAGCAGGTTAAATCAGCCCCAGCATTTT
.,.,TRBV12-3/TRBV12-4,TRBJ1-1,11,CASSPYTEAFF,TGTGCCAGCAGCCCCTATACTGAAGCTTTCTTT
.,.,TRBV12-3/TRBV12-4,TRBJ1-5,13,CASSLQGNQPQHF,TGTGCCAGCAGTTTACAGGGCAATCAGCCCCAGCATTTT
TRBD2,.,TRBV7-9,TRBJ2-7,16,CASSKTGTSTNYEQYF,TGTGCCAGCAGCAAGACCGGGACTAGCACCAATTACGAGCAGTACTTC
.,.,TRBV7-2,TRBJ2-1,15,CASSLAGGPYNEQFF,TGTGCCAGCAGCTTAGCGGGAGGCCCGTACAATGAGCAGTTCTTC
.,.,TRBV5-4,TRBJ1-2,15,CASSLITGLDYGYTF,TGTGCCAGCAGCTTGATAACAGGGTTGGACTATGGCTACACCTTC
.,.,TRBV6-5,TRBJ2-5,13,CASRMVRPETQYF,TGTGCCAGCAGGATGGTGAGGCCAGAGACCCAGTACTTC
.,.,TRBV11-2,TRBJ1-2,15,CASSLVQGAYWGYTF,TGTGCCAGCAGCTTAGTTCAGGGCGCCTATTGGGGCTACACCTTC
.,.,TRBV5-4,TRBJ2-1,13,CASSSVQGNEQFF,TGTGCCAGCAGCTCCGTACAGGGCAATGAGCAGTTCTTC
.,.,TRBV18,TRBJ1-3,15,CASSPGGIHGNTIYF,TGTGCCAGCTCACCGGGGGGAATCCATGGAAACACCATATATTTT
TRBD1,.,TRBV28,TRBJ1-5,15,CASILGGRGNQPQHF,TGTGCCAGCATCCTAGGGGGCAGGGGCAATCAGCCCCAGCATTTT
.,few,TRBV28,TRBJ2-2,14,CASSPPPGTGELFF,TGTGCCAGCAGTCCTCCCCCCGGGACCGGGGAGCTGTTTTTT
.,.,TRBV28,TRBJ1-1,12,CASSVSRFEAFF,TGTGCCAGCAGCGTCTCGAGATTTGAAGCTTTCTTT
TRBD2,once,TRBV27,TRBJ2-1,14,CASSRTSGYNEQFF,TGTGCCAGCAGTCGGACTAGCGGGTACAATGAGCAGTTCTTC
.,.,TRBV6-4,TRBJ2-3,16,CASSDSTGSGTDTQYF,TGTGCCAGCAGTGACTCGACAGGCTCTGGCACAGATACGCAGTATTTT
.,.,TRBV6-2/TRBV6-3,TRBJ2-5,16,CASSYSDRGQRETQYF,TGTGCCAGCAGTTACTCCGATCGCGGTCAAAGAGAGACCCAGTACTTC